This entry is about one TCR beta chain. These data belong to a study of blood T cell repertoires in COVID-19. Study as a whole: There were acute and convalescent COVID-19 samples, and they came from the United States, Italy and Spain. PBMCs, B-cell-depleted T cells, or T cells provided the cDNA or gDNA that made up the material.

In the original analysis: Reference gene primers were amplified, and this amplification served to estimate nucleated cell counts. Profiling relied on immunoSEQ multiplex PCR, and the TCRdb table lists in-frame clones only, not all of them. The V and J calls and clone size come from that table; D and trimming were worked out from the DNA. The table lists around 30,000 clones, 90% of them singletons. The origin of this receptor is an elderly man with acute or convalescent COVID-19. The sequenced sample consisted of peripheral blood.

In DNA form, the CDR3 reads TGTGCCAGCAGCTCCATCGGACAGGGAAGGCCCCGCGAGCAGTACTTC. Translation gives CASSSIGQGRPREQYF. The rearrangement joins TRBV7-2 to TRBJ2-7, with 8 positions matching TRBD1. Germline trimming cut 4 bases from V and 6 bases from J; bases unmatched to any gene: 14. This CDR3 has 16 amino acids. The germline V gene has CDR1 SGHTA and CDR2 FQGNSA. The complete variable domain, with remaining parts taken from reference TRBV7-2 and TRBJ2-7, reads GAGVSQSPSNKVTEKGKDVELRCDPISGHTALYWYRQSLGQGLEFLIYFQGNSAPDKSGLPSDRFSAERTGGSVSTLTIQRTQQEDSAVYLCASSSIGQGRPREQYFGPGTRLTVT.